This is a list of T cell receptor beta chains from one sample in a study of cytomegalovirus exposure and HLA in healthy donors. The protocol was immunoSEQ multiplex PCR, while the TCRdb copy is restricted to in-frame clones and leaves out a portion. The table includes 90,000 to 130,000 clones, roughly 68% detected once. The material sequenced was PBMCs. The source of these receptors is a young man in good health and CMV-seropositive. Both conserved end residues are part of each CDR3. Each record gives: D gene, clone size, V gene, CDR3 protein. A D gene is named only where the DNA matches it firmly. Some rows mark clone size as missing; the rest say once, few, many or name a class of expanded clone.

>TRBD1|NA|TRBV30
CAWSTGTDIQYF
>NA|NA|TRBV9
CASSVSDTGPQHF
>TRBD2|NA|TRBV6-1
CASSEQGGAGPTGELFF
>NA|once|TRBV9
CASSVEQGGLGTQYF
>TRBD1|few|TRBV7-3
CASSLRPPRPGDRVNLGRAFF
>TRBD1|NA|TRBV30
CAWSQTDRGTPLHF
>NA|NA|TRBV7-9
CASSLDAWALGTEAFF
>NA|NA|TRBV30
CAWSVDLGRDNEQFF
>TRBD1|NA|TRBV27
CASRLGGQGHEQYF
>TRBD1|NA|TRBV12-5
CASGLGQGTGNTIYF
>TRBD2|NA|TRBV5-6
CASSPGAGGETQYF
>NA|NA|TRBV6-1
CASRPPGGYGYTF
>NA|NA|TRBV28
CASSYGHTEAFF
>TRBD2|NA|TRBV5-6
CASSFITSGGIYEQYF
>NA|NA|TRBV5-6
CASSPPSGVRGQETQYF
>TRBD1|NA|TRBV5-1
CASSWGYWDSSYNEQFF
>TRBD2|NA|TRBV18
CASSPLSGRNTGELFF
>NA|NA|TRBV29-1
CSVGGDYNEQFF
>NA|few|TRBV6-1
CASRQERREGYTF
>NA|NA|TRBV11-2
CASSLLDRHGYTF
>TRBD2|NA|TRBV30
CACSTGTSGTDTQYF
>NA|NA|TRBV19
CASSIRGTYNEKLFF
>NA|once|TRBV11-2
CASSLGQFNNEQFF
>TRBD1|NA|TRBV5-4
CASSSAGGQPQHF
>TRBD2|NA|TRBV7-3
CASSLGSGGTGTQYF
>TRBD2|NA|TRBV9
CASSVRTSGSSTDTQYF
>TRBD2|NA|TRBV11-3
CASSFGLAGVDGELFF
>NA|once|TRBV28
CASSTTRVSTEAFF
>NA|NA|TRBV20-1
CSANRDPEAFF
>NA|few|TRBV27
CASRGGSYEQYF
>TRBD1|NA|TRBV5-1
CASSLDRGQETQYF
>NA|NA|TRBV6-4
CASSVIFRSGVPSNQPQHF
>NA|NA|TRBV15
CATSSGRLAKNIQYF
>TRBD1|NA|TRBV29-1
CSVPGTAGEQYF
>NA|NA|TRBV4-2
CASSQGGSRSSPLHF
>NA|NA|TRBV5-1
CASSSPTPNTEAFF
>NA|few|TRBV5-4
CASNTDGFYGYTF
>TRBD1|once|TRBV28
CASSLIDRVNTEAFF
>NA|NA|TRBV5-1
CASSLSLQVNGYTF
>TRBD1|NA|TRBV5-1
CASRPGQINEKLFF
>TRBD2|NA|TRBV29-1
CSVCLAGGRQETQYF
>NA|NA|TRBV19
CASSIIRGSGGWDTEAFF
>NA|few|TRBV29-1
CSGREDMNTEAFF
>TRBD1|NA|TRBV7-9
CASSLEGTGDQYGYTF
>NA|NA|TRBV7-2
CASSLYFGVSTDTQYF
>NA|NA|TRBV5-1
CASSSVTEGNEQFF
>NA|NA|TRBV11-2
CASSLEGAGSQFF
>TRBD2|NA|TRBV7-3
CASSLGLAYNEQFF
>NA|NA|TRBV7-3
CASSLWSSGRTDTQYF
>NA|few|TRBV10-3
CAISESNQALSYEQYF
>NA|few|TRBV5-1
CASSLPIADQNTEAFF
>NA|NA|TRBV5-1
CASRPGQGGSTDTQYF
>NA|few|TRBV29-1
CSVAGEFTEAFF
>TRBD1|NA|TRBV5-6
CASSIQGSNEKLFF